This record concerns one T cell receptor beta chain sequence. The antigen remains unidentified. The sample is drawn from a study of cytomegalovirus exposure and HLA in healthy donors. Sequenced by immunoSEQ multiplex PCR; TCRdb stores in-frame clones only, minus some. The sample lists 150,000 to 200,000 clones; about 87% were seen once. The study's findings and limits: Reports described diagnosis of cytomegalovirus status by the classifier as highly specific and sensitive.

This CDR3 contains 16 residues. The junction had 8 bases not matched to a gene; V was cut back by 5 bases and J by 1 base. CDR1 and CDR2 from the germline V gene are SGHRS and YFSETQ. The J gene is TRBJ2-2, the V gene TRBV5-1; 7 bases agree with TRBD1. Sequenced material: PBMCs. The clonotype comes from a woman aged 25 to 39 in good health and CMV-seronegative. DNA of the CDR3: TGCGCCAGCAGTTACTCGACAGGGTTGAACACCGGGGAGCTGTTTTTT. It yields the protein CASSYSTGLNTGELFF.